This T cell receptor beta chain was identified during a study of T cell responses to AZD1222 COVID-19 vaccine. Study background: Pooled together were second doses at about 4 or about 12 weeks. Broader study findings: At baseline, just five to seven AZD1222 recipients tested seropositive.

On this clone: The antigen is unknown.

The protocol was immunoSEQ multiplex PCR, while the TCRdb copy is restricted to in-frame clones and leaves out a portion. The sample carries 150,000 to 160,000 clones, about 88% recorded once. Germline V gene lookup returns CDR1 SGHAT and CDR2 FQNNGV. The V gene end was trimmed by 7 bases and the J gene end by 0 bases; junction bases not matched to a gene: 10. The CDR3 is 16 residues long. The clonotype comes from an adult in good health. The rearrangement uses TRBV11-2 and TRBJ1-1, with TRBD1 matching over 8 bases. The specimen was peripheral blood, collected on day 0 of AZD1222 vaccination. CDR3 DNA: TGTGCCAGCACCCTAAGAGGGACAGGTATGAACACTGAAGCTTTCTTT. This sequence encodes CASTLRGTGMNTEAFF.